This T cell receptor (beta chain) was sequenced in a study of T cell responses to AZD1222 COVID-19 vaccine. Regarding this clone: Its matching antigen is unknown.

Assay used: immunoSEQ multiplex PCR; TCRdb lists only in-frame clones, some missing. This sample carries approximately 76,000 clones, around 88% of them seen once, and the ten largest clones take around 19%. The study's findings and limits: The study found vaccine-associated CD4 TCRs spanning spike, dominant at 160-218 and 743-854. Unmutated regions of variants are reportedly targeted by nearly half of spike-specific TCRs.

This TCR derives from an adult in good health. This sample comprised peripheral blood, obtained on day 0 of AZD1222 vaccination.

The CDR3 loop reads CASSTRRNYGYTF. For the CDR3, the DNA is TGCGCCAGCAGCACAAGACGGAACTATGGCTACACCTTC. This sequence joins TRBV5-1 and TRBJ1-2; D remains unclear. The ends were cut back, 4 bases at V and 2 bases at J, with 9 bases in the middle. Germline V gene lookup returns CDR1 SGHRS and CDR2 YFSETQ. The CDR3 sequence is 13 residues long.